The present T cell receptor (beta chain) was sequenced within a study of beta chain features in type 1 diabetes (dated by TCRdb to between 2018 and 2020). In the study overall: Mean age, gender distribution, total cell number and subset yield were not different between patients and healthy donors. A total of under 120,000,000 sorted cells were examined across all samples, and RNA yield correlated strongly with the number of cells per subset. In the study, TCRB repertoires of sorted circulating CD4+ T cell subsets from recently diagnosed type 1 diabetes patients were compared with those of matched healthy donors. Whereas all 30 or so donors provided naive and central memory subsets, regulatory and stem cell-like memory subsets were isolated from just 8 patients and roughly eight healthy donors.

Each donor gave one peripheral blood draw, approximately 120 mL on average, collected into heparinised tubes. Naive, central memory, regulatory and stem cell-like memory CD4+ T cells were sorted on a BD FACSAria II using a panel including CD45RO, CCR7, CD25, CD127, CD95 and CD27. A purity above 95% was achieved for all sorted populations. PBMCs were isolated right away by Lymphoprep density gradient centrifugation and were stained directly, without culture. Samples were stained and sorted in pairs, with one healthy donor and one patient per experiment, so that batch effects were minimized. Paper-wide results and their limitations: At VDJ recombination sites, patients with type 1 diabetes made fewer insertions and deleted more nucleotides, a pattern implying thymic rearrangement abnormalities. PCR may preferentially amplify shorter templates, but because patient and control samples were amplified and corrected together, any resulting skew would affect both groups equally. Sequencing cDNA rather than genomic DNA could over-represent highly expressing activated cells, although activation and CD3 levels did not differ between groups. Naive, central memory and regulatory TCRB repertoires appeared to be more similar among patients than among healthy donors. A moderate but significant shortening of TCRB CDR3 length was observed in type 1 diabetes patients in all four CD4+ subsets. HLA sub-analyses involved small numbers of individuals, so any influence of HLA type on TCRB rearrangement remained unresolved.

The CDR3 covers 17 residues, taking in both the cysteine and the phenylalanine. Solely the CDR3 DNA is kept, with 51 bases framed from the first base. The trim is 8 bases for V and 2 bases for J, with a gap of 22 bases between the germline ends. Looking up the germline V gene yields CDR1 SNHLY and CDR2 FYNNEI. The High Capacity cDNA Reverse Transcription Kit was used to reverse transcribe all of the isolated RNA, meaning that expressed TCRB transcripts were what got sequenced. Deep immunoSEQ sequencing was performed on naive, central memory and regulatory T cell samples, with an average of roughly 3.6 million total reads per sample. After sorted cells were lysed in RLT buffer, RNA was extracted with DNase-treated RNeasy Micro or Mini kits, with the choice depending on cell number. To prevent cross-contamination, every cell subset was processed on its own, while patient and healthy donor samples were processed together. Using the immunoSEQ multiplex PCR, TCRB sequences were amplified from cDNA into 87-bp fragments spanning the CDR3 region. Sequencing of the amplicons was performed on the Illumina HiSeq platform. Per the authors' processing: Synthetic template baselines were used to correct PCR bias computationally, reads within Hamming distance 2 were collapsed, and singletons that could not be merged were discarded. Reads were aligned to IMGT to assign V, D and J genes, CDR3 length, and insertions or deletions at six rearrangement sites. Within each subset, clonotype counts were normalized to sorted cell number, and only after that were true diversity and Gini coefficients computed with the tcR R package. Repertoire sharing was quantified using the overlap coefficient calculated on TCRB nucleotide sequences. Drawn from immuneACCESS, this table holds only the in-frame rearrangements with V and J called that TCRdb kept. Clones are partly lost; checked studies trace under half to an unresolved V gene and leave the rest unexplained. The V and J calls and clone size come from that table; D and trimming were worked out from the DNA. This sample is represented by roughly 50,000 clones; roughly 39% of them were singletons. The ten largest clones represent 1.4% to 1.5% of the sample.

For this clone: Its antigen remains unidentified. It has no much larger one-base neighbor in the sample; base qualities were not kept.

The chain was built from TRBV2 and TRBJ1-5; TRBD1 might be the D gene, on 5 matching bases. The sample was Tregs from blood. In the paper's terms, the cell subset or site label means: regulatory CD4+ T cells. The source of this sequence is a young man with type 1 diabetes. The CDR3 corresponds to CASSPGLPLSGNQPQHF. The DNA reads TGTGCCAGCTCTCCGGGACTCCCTTTGTCAGGCAATCAGCCCCAGCATTTT.